This TCR beta chain was profiled in a study of cytomegalovirus exposure and HLA in healthy donors listed by TCRdb under 2017. For the study in its entirety: According to a later analysis, the 120 or so validation repertoires were produced on the same platform as the 700 or so repertoires of the first cohort. The study aimed to test whether cataloging public T cell receptors could reveal signatures of past pathogen exposure. Along with the approximately 700-subject first cohort, a separate validation cohort of some 130 different subjects was used. To predict cytomegalovirus infection status, the study brought together high-throughput TCR immunosequencing, statistical association of individual TCRs with disease status, and machine learning. What the work shows at the level of the full study, not this receptor alone: A later analysis found that TCRs clustered in the first cohort also tended to co-occur in the roughly 120 validation repertoires, with 94% of cluster scores above 0. According to the authors, the approach could potentially be generalized to other disease states and immunological phenotypes. The study listed approximately 160 TCR beta chains as associated with cytomegalovirus. The validation cohort had no HLA typing available for a later analysis, so co-occurrence within that cohort was assessed over all 120 or so repertoires. Cytomegalovirus status was reported to be diagnosed by the classifier with high specificity and sensitivity in both the original and validation cohorts. Most TCR sequences were observed very rarely across donors, whereas some public TCRs were present in many individuals. In vitro tests confirmed that a few of the cytomegalovirus-associated TCR beta chains recognize cytomegalovirus antigens.

The CDR3 measures 13 amino acids from cysteine to phenylalanine. The kept DNA is CDR3 alone, 39 bases in frame from the first base. V and J are truncated by 3 bases and 1 base respectively, leaving an intervening sequence of 6 bases. Per the germline V gene, MGHDK is the CDR1 and SYGVNS is the CDR2. The donors were included in the validation cohort of roughly 130 subjects, a group kept apart from the roughly 670-subject first cohort. A remark on this clone: Its antigen is still unknown. The record has no base qualities; no much larger clone is one base away.

Library creation used the immunoSEQ multiplex PCR assay. Per the authors' processing: A statistical classification framework was developed to diagnose cytomegalovirus status using the catalog of TCR beta chain sequences. Here the immuneACCESS table is served through TCRdb, limited to in-frame sequences with V and J called. Missing clones are a known gap in these copies; in checked studies unresolved V genes cover under half, and the rest lacks a known reason. That table gives V, J and clone size, and the DNA gave D and trimming. This sample gives 110,000 to 150,000 clones in total; about 95% of them show up just once. Around 1.9% of the sample rests with the top ten.

This receptor was taken from a man younger than 30 in good health and CMV-seropositive. The V and J segments used are TRBV25-1 and TRBJ1-2, with the D segment identity uncertain. The sample was PBMCs. The DNA sequence reads TGTGCCAGCAGTGACCTTTTTAACTATGGCTACACCTTC. The encoded protein is CASSDLFNYGYTF.